Described below is a single T cell receptor beta chain sequence and its context. The data stem from a study of blood T cell repertoires in COVID-19. The data were produced by immunoSEQ multiplex PCR, yet TCRdb's version contains in-frame clones alone and is incomplete. The top ten clones hold around 1.1% of a sample with approximately 100,000 clones, about nine tenths of them seen once. The specimen sequenced was peripheral blood. This receptor was obtained from a human donor in a cohort sampled during active COVID-19.

This chain's CDR3 is CASSLGLAGYNEQFF. The DNA of the CDR3 is TGCGCCAGCAGCTTAGGTCTAGCGGGGTACAATGAGCAGTTCTTC. This chain links TRBV5-1 with TRBJ2-1; 9 bases are shared with TRBD2. The CDR3 is made up of 15 amino acids. CDR1 is SGHRS, CDR2 YFSETQ, per germline. V shed 2 bases, J shed 4 bases, and the junction held 4 bases outside the gene matches.